This TCR beta chain appears in the sequencing data of a study of shared clonotypes between healthy human individuals. Findings of the study overall: Clonotype sharing across several donors was observed for approximately 5% of naive CD4 clonotypes. Sample collection involved blood only; tissue repertoires are likely different.

Sorted subsets were amplified in replicate PCRs using approximately 0.2 ug DNA, around 30,000 T cell genomes. Clones were sequenced by immunoSEQ multiplex PCR, and TCRdb holds only the in-frame ones, with some missing. The table shows roughly 2.5 million clones, with around 90% occurring only once. About this clone: Its antigen is currently unknown.

This sequence was found in a young man in good health. The sequenced sample was naive CD4+ T cells sorted from blood. Subset: CD45RA+ positively selected.

CDR3 sequence (DNA): TGTGCCAGCAGTGTGTTCTCAAACCAAGAGACCCAGTACTTC. Translation: CASSVFSNQETQYF. The V gene is TRBV2, the J gene TRBJ2-5; D call uncertain. The CDR3 consists of 14 residues. Germline V gene data show CDR1 as SNHLY and CDR2 as FYNNEI. V was pared by 4 bases and J by 0 bases, with 9 bases between.